A selection of T cell receptor beta chains follows, all from one sample in a study of blood T cell repertoires in COVID-19. TCRdb's copy holds only in-frame clones and misses some; the assay was immunoSEQ multiplex PCR. The table lists approximately 220,000 clones, about 80% of them singletons, with roughly 2.5% in the top ten. What was sequenced was peripheral blood. Every receptor here comes from a woman in her thirties or forties with active or convalescent COVID-19. Each CDR3 is given with its conserved first and last residue. The order of the fields is V gene, clone size, CDR3 protein. Not all rows give a size; the values are once, few, many and, for expanded clones, a class.

TRBV5-4 NA CASSLGGLGNNEQFF
TRBV20-1 NA CSASVSDTEAFF
TRBV27 NA CASSFSGGSYNEQFF
TRBV14 NA CASSQTDNLYGYTF
TRBV6-5 once CASRSYRGQTYEQYF
TRBV12-3/TRBV12-4 once CASSPGGPKAFF
TRBV12-5 NA CASGLVSTGGYRGQPQHF
TRBV2 NA CASEREGQGLSEAFF
TRBV5-6 NA CASSLYQGYSNQPQHF
TRBV7-6 NA CASSVEGYYEQYF
TRBV9 NA CASSPRDTNTGELFF
TRBV15 NA CATSREAPQGAADEQYF
TRBV7-9 NA CASSFSGAGAFF
TRBV7-9 NA CASSLAGGPKNTEAFF
TRBV27 NA CASRPTSGSSSGANVLTF
TRBV5-4 NA CASSRGSGSSYEQYF
TRBV11-2 NA CASSLDLFAEAFF
TRBV3-1/TRBV3-2 NA CASSQENQDTQYF
TRBV6-2/TRBV6-3 NA CASSYSPTSGGARDTQYF
TRBV9 once CASSTGTGVFYGYTF
TRBV30 once CAWSDRERPYGYTF
TRBV14 NA CASSQRSSGGPTDTQYF
TRBV19 few CASNLAGAKNIQYF
TRBV10-3 NA CAISEQGTYGYTF
TRBV2 NA CASLRTSRTSGSSYNEQFF
TRBV4-2 once CASSTQAGGWTGELFF
TRBV3-1/TRBV3-2 NA CASSQRTMGNSGANVLTF
TRBV19 NA CASLPSKARAGDTEAFF
TRBV20-1 NA CSAPSSYEQYF
TRBV7-3 NA CASSLSGVSTDTQYF
TRBV28 NA CASSGDRGSSYNEQFF
TRBV11-3 NA CASSFGGRGFF
TRBV9 NA CASSVVDLLAGGPGQFF
TRBV27 NA CASGLAGSIYEQYF
TRBV3-1/TRBV3-2 NA CASSQEGSSLIAGDDEQFF
TRBV7-2 many CASSPQGLYGYTF
TRBV27 NA CASSLGGSSYEQYF
TRBV5-1 NA CASSESTSGGADTQYF
TRBV28 NA CASSLPRGQETQYF
TRBV2 NA CASNEVGGGNSPLHF
TRBV6-5 NA CASSTGTEWHEQYF
TRBV7-3 NA CASSQQGAANTGELFF
TRBV7-9 NA CASSRGLAGQTYEQYF
TRBV7-9 NA CASSLRGGDVSGNTIYF
TRBV18 few CASSDTPGTGNQETQYF
TRBV2 NA CASSERTGGETQYF
TRBV2 NA CASSPGQGHNQPQHF
TRBV3-1/TRBV3-2 NA CASSQEASGNPNEQFF
TRBV7-9 NA CASSLLQGASYGYTF
TRBV11-2 NA CASSLFSGGANEQFF
TRBV19 NA CASSVGQLANEKLFF
TRBV28 NA CASSLWQKNTEAFF
TRBV5-1 NA CASSSAPGQESGELFF
TRBV24-1 few CATSESGTGNEQYF